Below, 24 T cell receptor beta chains from the same sample are listed, as sequenced in a study of blood T cells in healthy people across ages. Alongside a J-beta primer mix, a sample-barcoded 5' primer served in a second PCR lasting about 7 to 11 cycles. TCRdb reprocessed the 5' RACE reads with MiXCR, giving one entry per CDR3 protein. This sample has 700,000 or so distinct CDR3 sequences; around 38% occur once, and the top ten carry about 32%. Sequencing was carried out using blood. The receptors stem from an elderly man in good health.

This clonotype was seen a handful of times. V gene TRBV20-1 combines with J gene TRBJ2-1, with D uncertain. The germline gives CDR1 DFQATT, CDR2 SNEGSKA (reference sequence). Trimming took 4 bases from V and 10 from J, leaving 8 bases between them. The CDR3 runs to 10 residues. As DNA, the CDR3 is TGCAGTGCTACGGACCGGGAGCAGTTCTTC. It is translated as CSATDREQFF.

The chain couples TRBV20-1 to TRBJ2-5; 16 bases agree with TRBD2. The CDR3 spans 18 residues. Germline V gene data show CDR1 as DFQATT and CDR2 as SNEGSKA (reference sequence). With V trimmed by 3 bases and J by 1 base, 8 bases remained unmatched. CDR3 amino acids: CSARSAGTSGRVQETQYF. The CDR3 DNA sequence: TGCAGTGCTAGGAGTGCCGGGACTAGCGGGAGGGTCCAAGAGACCCAGTACTTC.

Details on this clonotype: Compared with germline, one end of the junction differs, possibly owing to a read error. The chain has TRBV5-6 and TRBJ2-1; 7 bases are a match to TRBD2. Per the germline V gene, CDR1 is SGHDT and CDR2 is YYEEEE. This CDR3 has 15 residues. The CDR3 spells CAGSLGGGSLNEQFF. DNA for the CDR3: TGTGCCGGCAGCTTGGGCGGGGGAAGTTTAAATGAGCAGTTCTTC.

This clonotype was seen ten or more times. The chain carries TRBV29-1 and TRBJ1-4, with no clear D. Trimming left V 4 bases short and J 10 bases short, with 10 bases between. The CDR3 is 11 residues long. Germline lookup yields CDR1 SQVTM and CDR2 ANQGSEA. The CDR3 sequence: CSVVTVGKLFF. The CDR3 nucleotides are TGCAGCGTTGTAACAGTTGGAAAACTGTTTTTT.

This clonotype was detected only a few times. The J gene is TRBJ2-1, the V gene TRBV6-2 or TRBV6-3, with D tentatively TRBD2 (5 bases). The CDR3 consists of 14 residues. The germline V gene has CDR1 MNHEY and CDR2 SVGEGT. V gave up 10 bases and J gave up 5 bases, with 18 bases separating them. Here the CDR3 reads CATRRTGGDNEQFF. The CDR3 DNA reads TGTGCCACCCGTCGGACTGGCGGAGACAATGAGCAGTTCTTC.

This clonotype was seen only a few times. V is TRBV7-9 and J is TRBJ2-7; no reliable D call. The CDR3 covers 15 residues. The V gene lost 3 bases and the J gene lost 6 bases, with 18 bases spanning the gap. Germline loops: CDR1 SEHNR, CDR2 FQNEAQ (reference sequence). The CDR3 nucleotides are TGTGCCAGCAGCTTCCAGGTTCAAGGCTCGGGCGAGCAGTACTTC. It specifies CASSFQVQGSGEQYF.

This clonotype was counted between two and nine times. The chain recombines TRBV7-2 with TRBJ1-3; 9 nucleotides line up with TRBD1. This CDR3 is 18 amino acids long. V was pared by 5 bases and J by 3 bases, with 14 bases of the junction left unmatched. Looked up from germline, CDR1 is SGHTA and CDR2 is FQGNSA. The CDR3 sequence: CASSTRTGAGSVGNTIYF. CDR3 DNA sequence: TGTGCCAGCAGCACTCGGACAGGGGCAGGATCGGTTGGAAACACCATATATTTT. Using reference TRBV7-2 and TRBJ1-3 for the parts outside the CDR3, the full variable domain is GAGVSQSPSNKVTEKGKDVELRCDPISGHTALYWYRQSLGQGLEFLIYFQGNSAPDKSGLPSDRFSAERTGGSVSTLTIQRTQQEDSAVYLCASSTRTGAGSVGNTIYFGEGSWLTVV.

This chain joins TRBV3-1 and TRBJ2-5; D is uncertain. The CDR3 has 14 amino acids. The V end lost 4 bases, the J end lost 4 bases, and 13 bases lay between the germline ends. Germline CDR1 LGHDT, CDR2 YNNKEL (reference sequence). The CDR3 coding sequence is TGTGCCAGCAGCCTCCACCCGTGGGGAGAGACCCAGTACTTC. It specifies CASSLHPWGETQYF.

In regard to this clonotype: A much larger clone lies one base from this, so it may be a read error. V usage is TRBV7-2 and J usage is TRBJ2-1, with 7 bases identical to TRBD2. The DNA end favors TRBJ2-7, so the J call may be wrong. Per germline, CDR1 SGHTA and CDR2 FQGNSA. The CDR3 sequence is 18 residues long. CDR3 sequence: CASSLDSSGMISYNEQYF. For the CDR3, the DNA is TGTGCCAGCAGCTTAGACTCCAGCGGGATGATCTCCTACAATGAGCAGTACTTC.

The chain employs TRBV20-1 and TRBJ2-1, with TRBD1 matching 12 bases. The germline V gene encodes CDR1 DFQATT and CDR2 SNEGSKA (reference sequence). This CDR3 spans 14 amino acids. V lost 3 bases to trimming and J lost 6 bases; unmatched junction nucleotides: 3. CDR3: CSARGDRGRNEQFF. In DNA, the CDR3 is TGCAGTGCTAGGGGGGACAGGGGGCGCAATGAGCAGTTCTTC.

This clonotype was observed a handful of times. The V call is TRBV6-6, the J call TRBJ1-2; the match to TRBD1 covers 8 bases. V was pared by 8 bases and J by 2 bases, with 10 bases of the junction left unmatched. The germline gives CDR1 MNHNY, CDR2 SVGAGI (reference sequence). This CDR3 has 15 residues. The CDR3 bases are TGTGCCAGCCAACCTACAACAGGGGGAAACTATGGCTACACCTTC. It translates to CASQPTTGGNYGYTF.

The gene calls are TRBV4-1 and TRBJ2-1; D perhaps matches TRBD2 (7 bases). From germline, CDR1 is MGHRA and CDR2 YSYEKL. V lost 1 base and J lost 1, with 14 bases in between. The CDR3 length is 17 residues. CDR3 DNA: TGCGCCAGCAGCCAAGGAATGGCGGGGGCTTCCTACAATGAGCAGTTCTTC. This codes for CASSQGMAGASYNEQFF.

This chain joins TRBV2 and TRBJ1-5; no clear D gene. The CDR3 has 16 residues. V was shortened by 7 bases and J by 0 bases, with 16 bases between the two germline ends. Germline V CDR1 and CDR2: SNHLY, FYNNEI. The CDR3 here is CASTAGGPNSNQPQHF. The CDR3 nucleotides read TGTGCCAGCACCGCCGGAGGGCCAAATAGCAATCAGCCCCAGCATTTT.

This clonotype came up a few times. This rearrangement joins TRBV4-3 to TRBJ1-2; TRBD1 agrees at 8 bases. The germline V gene has CDR1 LGHNA and CDR2 YSLEER. Trimming removed 2 bases from V and 7 bases from J; junction bases left unmatched: 9. The CDR3 consists of 15 residues. CDR3 sequence (DNA): TGCGCCAGCAGCCAAAAAAGACAGGGGTACTTTGGCTACACCTTC. It translates to CASSQKRQGYFGYTF.

The chain uses TRBV10-3 and TRBJ2-5; 10 bases line up with TRBD1. The germline CDR1 and CDR2 sequences are ENHRY and SYGVKD. The CDR3 contains 15 residues. The V gene end was trimmed by 6 bases and the J gene end by 5 bases; junction bases not matched to a gene: 9. This CDR3 is CAISWDRGGSETQYF. The CDR3 DNA reads as TGTGCCATCAGCTGGGACAGGGGTGGTTCGGAGACCCAGTACTTC.

In its sample, this clonotype was seen a few times. V gene TRBV20-1 combines with J gene TRBJ2-7; perhaps TRBD1 as D (6 bases). The CDR3 runs to 12 residues. In germline, CDR1 is DFQATT, CDR2 SNEGSKA (reference sequence). V gave up 6 bases and J gave up 5 bases, with 14 bases separating them. CDR3 nucleotide sequence: TGCAGTGCGATTACAGGGAGTAACGAGCAGTACTTC. It is translated as CSAITGSNEQYF.

J is TRBJ2-5 and V is TRBV28; no definite D call. Trimming shortened V by 1 base and J by 5 bases, and 20 bases separated the two germline ends. Germline loops: CDR1 MDHEN, CDR2 SYDVKM. The CDR3 extends over 17 amino acids. The CDR3 spells CASSLFSETEDRETQYF. The CDR3 DNA follows: TGTGCCAGCAGTTTATTCTCTGAGACCGAAGACCGGGAGACCCAGTACTTC.

Concerning this clonotype: A read error may be the cause here, since a much bigger clone is one base away. The chain employs TRBV10-1 and TRBJ2-3; tentative D call: TRBD1 (6 bases). CDR3 length: 16 residues. CDR1 is WNHNN, CDR2 SYGVQD, per germline (reference sequence). This chain's CDR3 is CAGSESATGSTDTQYF. The CDR3 DNA sequence: TGCGCCGGCAGTGAGTCCGCGACAGGTAGCACAGATACGCAGTATTTT.

This clonotype was seen only a few times. V usage is TRBV6-6 and J usage is TRBJ2-7; the match to TRBD2 covers 7 bases. The germline V gene encodes CDR1 MNHNY and CDR2 SVGAGI (reference sequence). V shed 5 bases, J shed 2 bases, and the junction held 9 bases outside the gene matches. CDR3 length equals 15 residues. The CDR3 is CASSPMGGVPYEQYF. CDR3 sequence (DNA): TGTGCCAGCAGTCCCATGGGGGGGGTACCCTACGAGCAGTACTTC.

Remarks on this clonotype: At one end the junction does not follow the germline gene, possibly because of a read error. This chain links TRBV2 with TRBJ2-1; TRBD2 matches at 9 bases. The germline V gene has CDR1 SNHLY and CDR2 FYNNEI. The CDR3 sequence is 16 residues long. Written as DNA, the CDR3 is TGTGCCAGCAATGAACGCGGGGGGGGTACCTACAATGAGCAGTTCTTC. Protein: CASNERGGGTYNEQFF.

This clonotype has at least ten counts. The chain couples TRBV5-1 to TRBJ2-1; 11 nucleotides agree with TRBD2. This CDR3 has 18 amino acids. Germline V lookup: CDR1 SGHRS, CDR2 YFSETQ. V gave up 0 bases and J gave up 3 bases; unmatched junction bases: 8. The CDR3 DNA reads as TGCGCCAGCAGCTTGGACGTAGGACTAGCGGGCGGCTACAATGAGCAGTTCTTC. This gives the protein CASSLDVGLAGGYNEQFF.

The J gene is TRBJ2-7, the V gene TRBV28; 9 nucleotides match TRBD1. From germline, CDR1 is MDHEN and CDR2 SYDVKM. The CDR3 has 14 residues. The J segment lost 4 bases and the V segment lost 8 bases, leaving 9 bases of the junction unmatched. This chain's CDR3 is CASLQQGAPYEQYF. In nucleotides, the CDR3 is TGTGCCAGCCTCCAACAGGGGGCCCCATACGAGCAGTACTTC.

V gene TRBV7-9 combines with J gene TRBJ1-2; TRBD1 might be the D (6 bases). Trimming left V 3 bases short and J 6 bases short, with 17 bases between. Germline CDR1 is SEHNR and CDR2 is FQNEAQ (reference sequence). This CDR3 region has 15 residues. The chain's CDR3 is CASSLPGARIDGYTF. In DNA form, the CDR3 reads TGTGCCAGCAGCTTGCCAGGGGCCCGTATTGATGGCTACACCTTC.

This clonotype was found many times. The CDR3 nucleotides read TGCAGCGGAATCGACAGGGGACCTCCGTACGAGCAGTACTTC. Translation gives CSGIDRGPPYEQYF. This rearrangement joins TRBV29-1 to TRBJ2-7, with 8 bases identical to TRBD1. V shed 7 bases, J shed 4 bases, and the junction held 12 bases outside the gene matches. Per the germline V gene, CDR1 is SQVTM and CDR2 is ANQGSEA. The CDR3 totals 14 residues.